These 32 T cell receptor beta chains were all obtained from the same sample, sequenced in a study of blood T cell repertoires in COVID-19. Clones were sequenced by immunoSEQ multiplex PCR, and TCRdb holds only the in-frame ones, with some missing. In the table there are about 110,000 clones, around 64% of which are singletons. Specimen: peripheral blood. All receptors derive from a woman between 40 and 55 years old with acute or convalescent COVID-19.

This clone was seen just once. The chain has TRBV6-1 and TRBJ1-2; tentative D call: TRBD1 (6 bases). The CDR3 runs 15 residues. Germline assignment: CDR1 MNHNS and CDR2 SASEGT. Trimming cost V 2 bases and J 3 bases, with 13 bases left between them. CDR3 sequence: CASSENRGRDYGYTF. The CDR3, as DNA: TGTGCCAGCAGTGAAAATAGGGGGAGGGACTATGGCTACACCTTC.

CDR3 protein: CASSLESNPTISPLHF. The CDR3 nucleotides read TGTGCCAGCAGCTTGGAGTCAAACCCCACAATTTCACCCCTCCACTTT. The V call is TRBV5-4, the J call TRBJ1-6; D gene uncertain. The CDR3 sequence is 16 residues long. V was cut by 0 bases and J by 9 bases, with 16 bases left in between. The germline V gene has CDR1 SGHNT and CDR2 YYREEE (reference sequence).

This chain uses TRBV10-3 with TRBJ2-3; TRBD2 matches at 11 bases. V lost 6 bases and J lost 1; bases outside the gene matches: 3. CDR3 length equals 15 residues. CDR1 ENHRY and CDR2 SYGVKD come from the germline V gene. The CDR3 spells CAISLTSGGTDTQYF. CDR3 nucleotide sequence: TGTGCCATCAGCCTGACTAGCGGGGGCACAGATACGCAGTATTTT.

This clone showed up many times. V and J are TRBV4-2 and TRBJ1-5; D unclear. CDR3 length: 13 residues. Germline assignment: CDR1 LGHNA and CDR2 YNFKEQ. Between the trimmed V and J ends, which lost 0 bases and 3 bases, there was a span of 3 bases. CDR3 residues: CASSQEANQPQHF. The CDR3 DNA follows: TGTGCCAGCAGCCAAGAGGCCAATCAGCCCCAGCATTTT.

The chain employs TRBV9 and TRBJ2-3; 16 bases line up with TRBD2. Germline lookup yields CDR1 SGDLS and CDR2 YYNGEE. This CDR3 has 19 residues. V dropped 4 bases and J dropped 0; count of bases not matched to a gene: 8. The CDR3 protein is CASSLGTSGGGSSTDTQYF. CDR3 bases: TGTGCCAGCAGCCTAGGGACTAGCGGGGGGGGTTCTAGCACAGATACGCAGTATTTT.

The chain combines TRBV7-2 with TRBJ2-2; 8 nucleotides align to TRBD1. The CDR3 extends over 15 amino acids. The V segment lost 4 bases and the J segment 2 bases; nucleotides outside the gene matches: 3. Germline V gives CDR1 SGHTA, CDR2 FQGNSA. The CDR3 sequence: CASSSQGANTGELFF. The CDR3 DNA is TGTGCCAGCAGCTCCCAGGGGGCAAACACCGGGGAGCTGTTTTTT.

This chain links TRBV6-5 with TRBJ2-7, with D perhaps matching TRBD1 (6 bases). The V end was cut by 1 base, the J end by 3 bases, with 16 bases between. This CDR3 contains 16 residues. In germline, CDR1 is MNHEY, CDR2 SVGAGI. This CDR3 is CASSYYTGQSRYEQYF. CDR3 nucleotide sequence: TGTGCCAGCAGTTACTACACAGGGCAGAGTCGCTACGAGCAGTACTTC.

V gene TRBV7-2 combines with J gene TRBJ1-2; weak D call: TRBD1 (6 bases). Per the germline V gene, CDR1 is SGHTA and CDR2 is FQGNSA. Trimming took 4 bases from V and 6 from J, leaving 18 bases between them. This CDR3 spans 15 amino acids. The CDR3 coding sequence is TGTGCCAGCAGCTCCCTAAGGGGGGGAGCGGATGGCTACACCTTC. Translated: CASSSLRGGADGYTF.

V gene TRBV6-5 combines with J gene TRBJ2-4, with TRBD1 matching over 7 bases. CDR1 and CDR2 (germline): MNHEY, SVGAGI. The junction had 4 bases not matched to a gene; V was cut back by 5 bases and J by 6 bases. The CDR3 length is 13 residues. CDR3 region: CASSTGQLNIQYF. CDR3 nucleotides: TGTGCCAGCAGTACGGGACAGCTAAACATTCAGTACTTC.

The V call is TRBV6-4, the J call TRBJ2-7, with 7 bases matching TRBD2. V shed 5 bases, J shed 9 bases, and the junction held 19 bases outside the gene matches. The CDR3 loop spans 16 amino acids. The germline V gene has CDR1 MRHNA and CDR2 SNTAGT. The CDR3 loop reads CASSLHTSAQITWQYF. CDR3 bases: TGTGCCAGCAGTTTACATACTAGCGCACAAATAACTTGGCAGTACTTC.

CDR3 sequence reads: CASSSMRLGTGELFF. The CDR3 region has the DNA TGTGCCAGCAGCTCTATGCGACTCGGCACCGGGGAGCTGTTTTTT. The chain recombines TRBV5-4 with TRBJ2-2; D is uncertain. Germline V lookup: CDR1 SGHNT, CDR2 YYREEE (reference sequence). Trimming stripped 3 bases from V and 4 bases from J, with 13 bases between. The CDR3 length is 15 residues.

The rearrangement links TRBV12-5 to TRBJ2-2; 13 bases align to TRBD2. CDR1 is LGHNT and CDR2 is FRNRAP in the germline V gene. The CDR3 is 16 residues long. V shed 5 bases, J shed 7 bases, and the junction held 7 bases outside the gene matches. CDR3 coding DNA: TGTGCTAGTGGTGCCCGACTAGCGGGGGGTGGCGGGGAGCTGTTTTTT. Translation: CASGARLAGGGGELFF.

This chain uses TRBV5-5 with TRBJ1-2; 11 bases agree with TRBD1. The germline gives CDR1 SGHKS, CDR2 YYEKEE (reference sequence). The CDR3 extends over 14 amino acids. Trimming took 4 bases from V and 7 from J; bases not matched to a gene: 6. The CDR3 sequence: CASSRTGGNRGYTF. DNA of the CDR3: TGTGCCAGCAGCAGGACAGGGGGCAATCGTGGCTACACCTTC. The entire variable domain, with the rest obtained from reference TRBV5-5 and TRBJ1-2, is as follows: DAGVTQSPTHLIKTRGQQVTLRCSPISGHKSVSWYQQVLGQGPQFIFQYYEKEERGRGNFPDRFSARQFPNYSSELNVNALLLGDSALYLCASSRTGGNRGYTFGSGTRLTVV.

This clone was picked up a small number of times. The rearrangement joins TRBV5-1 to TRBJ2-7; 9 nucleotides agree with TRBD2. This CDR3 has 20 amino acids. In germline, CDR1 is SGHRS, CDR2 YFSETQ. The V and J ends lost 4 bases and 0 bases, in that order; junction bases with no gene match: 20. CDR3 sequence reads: CASSLYPGASGVSFSYEQYF. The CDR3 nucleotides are TGCGCCAGCAGCCTATACCCCGGGGCTAGCGGGGTTTCATTCTCCTACGAGCAGTACTTC.

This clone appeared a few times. CDR3 loop: CASSQMTGWESPLHF. CDR3 DNA sequence: TGTGCCAGCAGCCAAATGACAGGGTGGGAGTCACCCCTCCACTTT. The chain recombines TRBV14 with TRBJ1-6; 7 bases line up with TRBD1. The J segment lost 10 bases and the V segment lost 2 bases, leaving 8 bases of the junction unmatched. CDR3 length: 15 residues. Germline lookup yields CDR1 SGHDN and CDR2 FVKESK. The full variable domain, with the rest looked up from reference TRBV14 and TRBJ1-6, is EAGVTQFPSHSVIEKGQTVTLRCDPISGHDNLYWYRRVMGKEIKFLLHFVKESKQDESGMPNNRFLAERTGGTYSTLKVQPAELEDSGVYFCASSQMTGWESPLHFGNGTRLTVT.

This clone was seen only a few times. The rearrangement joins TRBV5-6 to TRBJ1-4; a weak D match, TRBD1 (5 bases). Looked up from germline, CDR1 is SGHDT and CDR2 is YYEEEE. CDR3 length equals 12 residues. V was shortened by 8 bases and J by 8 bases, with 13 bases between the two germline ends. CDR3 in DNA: TGTGCCAGTCGGAGGGGTGGGGAAAAACTGTTTTTT. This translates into CASRRGGEKLFF.

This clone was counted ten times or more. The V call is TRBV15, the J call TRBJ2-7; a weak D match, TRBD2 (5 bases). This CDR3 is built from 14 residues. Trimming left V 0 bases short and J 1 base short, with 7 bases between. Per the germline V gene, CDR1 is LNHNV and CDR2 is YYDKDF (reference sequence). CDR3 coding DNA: TGTGCCACCAGCAGAGATTGGGAGTCCTACGAGCAGTACTTC. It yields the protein CATSRDWESYEQYF.

CDR3 in DNA: TGTGCCAGCAGCGTAGTAGGGGGCAGGGGGGAGACCCAGTACTTC. It is translated as CASSVVGGRGETQYF. The J gene is TRBJ2-5, the V gene TRBV9; 7 nucleotides line up with TRBD1. This CDR3 has 15 amino acids. Germline CDR1 reads SGDLS; CDR2 reads YYNGEE. With 0 bases clipped from V and 5 bases from J, the junction kept 7 bases outside the gene matches.

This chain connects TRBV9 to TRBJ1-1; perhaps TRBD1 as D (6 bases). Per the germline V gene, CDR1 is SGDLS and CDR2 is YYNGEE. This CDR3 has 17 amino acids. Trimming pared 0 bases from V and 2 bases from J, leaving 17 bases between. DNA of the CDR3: TGTGCCAGCAGCGTAGACGGCCGCACGGGGGGCAACACTGAAGCTTTCTTT. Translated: CASSVDGRTGGNTEAFF.

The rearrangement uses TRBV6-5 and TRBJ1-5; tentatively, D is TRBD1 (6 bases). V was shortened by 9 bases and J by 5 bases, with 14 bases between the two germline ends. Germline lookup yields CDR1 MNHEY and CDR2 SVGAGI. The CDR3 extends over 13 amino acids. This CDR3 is CASVPRGDQPQHF. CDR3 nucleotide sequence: TGTGCCAGTGTTCCCAGGGGAGATCAGCCCCAGCATTTT.

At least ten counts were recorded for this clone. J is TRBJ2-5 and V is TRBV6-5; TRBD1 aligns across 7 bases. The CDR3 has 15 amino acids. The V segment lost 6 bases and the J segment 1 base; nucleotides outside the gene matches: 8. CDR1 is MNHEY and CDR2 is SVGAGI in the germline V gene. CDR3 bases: TGTGCCAGCAGAGCCGACAGGGTGATCCAAGAGACCCAGTACTTC. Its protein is CASRADRVIQETQYF.

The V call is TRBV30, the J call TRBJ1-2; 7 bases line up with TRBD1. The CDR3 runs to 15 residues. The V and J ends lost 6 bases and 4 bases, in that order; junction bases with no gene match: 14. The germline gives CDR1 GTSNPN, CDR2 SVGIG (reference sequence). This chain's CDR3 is CACPPRGGAGYGYTF. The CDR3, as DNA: TGTGCCTGTCCTCCTAGAGGGGGCGCGGGCTATGGCTACACCTTC.

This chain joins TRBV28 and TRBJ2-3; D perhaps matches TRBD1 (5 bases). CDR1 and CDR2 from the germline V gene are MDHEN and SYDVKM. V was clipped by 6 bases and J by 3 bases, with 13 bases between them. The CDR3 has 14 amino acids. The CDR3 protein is CASRIRSGTDTQYF. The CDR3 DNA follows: TGTGCCAGCAGGATAAGATCAGGGACAGATACGCAGTATTTT.

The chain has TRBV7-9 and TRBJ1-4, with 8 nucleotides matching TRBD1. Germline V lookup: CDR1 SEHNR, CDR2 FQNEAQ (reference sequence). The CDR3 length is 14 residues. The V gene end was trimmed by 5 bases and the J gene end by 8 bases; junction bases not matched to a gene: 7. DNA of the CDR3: TGTGCCAGCAGCCTGGACAGGGCGAAAGAAAAACTGTTTTTT. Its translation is CASSLDRAKEKLFF.

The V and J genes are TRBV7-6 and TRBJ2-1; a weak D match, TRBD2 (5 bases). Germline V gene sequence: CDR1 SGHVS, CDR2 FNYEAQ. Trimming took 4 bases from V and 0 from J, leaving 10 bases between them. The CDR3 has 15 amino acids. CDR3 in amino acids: CASSSGESSYNEQFF. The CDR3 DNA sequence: TGTGCCAGCAGCTCCGGGGAGAGCTCCTACAATGAGCAGTTCTTC.

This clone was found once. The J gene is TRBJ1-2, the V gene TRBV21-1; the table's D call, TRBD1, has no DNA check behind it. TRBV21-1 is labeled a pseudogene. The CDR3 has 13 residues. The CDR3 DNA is TGTGCCAGCAGACCGGGACAAGGAGGCGGCTACACCTTC. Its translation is CASRPGQGGGYTF.

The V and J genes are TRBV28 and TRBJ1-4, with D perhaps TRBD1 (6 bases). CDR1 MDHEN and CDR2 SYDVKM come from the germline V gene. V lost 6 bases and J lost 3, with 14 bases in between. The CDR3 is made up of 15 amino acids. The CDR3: CASSSTGFSNEKLFF. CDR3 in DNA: TGTGCCAGCAGCTCAACAGGGTTTTCTAATGAAAAACTGTTTTTT. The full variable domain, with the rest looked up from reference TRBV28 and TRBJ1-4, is DVKVTQSSRYLVKRTGEKVFLECVQDMDHENMFWYRQDPGLGLRLIYFSYDVKMKEKGDIPEGYSVSREKKERFSLILESASTNQTSMYLCASSSTGFSNEKLFFGSGTQLSVL.

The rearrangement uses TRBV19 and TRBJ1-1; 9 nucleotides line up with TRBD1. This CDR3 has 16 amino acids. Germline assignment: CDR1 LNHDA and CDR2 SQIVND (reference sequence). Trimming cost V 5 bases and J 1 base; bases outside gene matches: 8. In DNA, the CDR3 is TGTGCCAGTAGTGGGGGGACAGGGTATGCGAACACTGAAGCTTTCTTT. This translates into CASSGGTGYANTEAFF.

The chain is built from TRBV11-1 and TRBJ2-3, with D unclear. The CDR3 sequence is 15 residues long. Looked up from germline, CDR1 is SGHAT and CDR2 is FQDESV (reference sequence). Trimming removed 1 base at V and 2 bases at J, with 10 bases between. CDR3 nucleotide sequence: TGTGCCAGCAGCTTAGGCGGCGGCCCCACAGATACGCAGTATTTT. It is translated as CASSLGGGPTDTQYF.

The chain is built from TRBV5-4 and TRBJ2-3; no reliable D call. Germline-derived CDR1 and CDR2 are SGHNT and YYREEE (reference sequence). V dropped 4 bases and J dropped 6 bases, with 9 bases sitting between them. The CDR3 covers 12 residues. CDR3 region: CASSSLEDTQYF. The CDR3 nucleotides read TGTGCCAGCAGCAGCTTGGAGGATACGCAGTATTTT.

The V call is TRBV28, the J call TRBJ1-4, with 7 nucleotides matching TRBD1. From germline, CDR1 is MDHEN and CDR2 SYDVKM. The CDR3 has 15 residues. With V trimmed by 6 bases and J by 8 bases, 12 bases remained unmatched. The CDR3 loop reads CASRVADRVEEKLFF. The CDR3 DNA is TGTGCCAGCAGAGTTGCAGACAGGGTAGAGGAAAAACTGTTTTTT.

The CDR3 DNA sequence: TGTGCCAGCAGTGACCCTGGTGAGGTCGCCTCAAAATACGAGCAGTACTTC. It translates to CASSDPGEVASKYEQYF. The chain uses TRBV2 and TRBJ2-7; D is ambiguous. V was shortened by 3 bases and J by 4 bases, with 22 bases between the two germline ends. From germline, CDR1 is SNHLY and CDR2 FYNNEI. The CDR3 consists of 17 residues.